This T cell receptor (beta chain) comes out of a study of blood T cell repertoires in COVID-19 (dated by TCRdb to 2019 to 2021). Background for the entire study: The collaborator samples originated in the United States, Italy and Spain and spanned the acute and convalescent phases of COVID-19. The repertoires were released in a freely available public database meant as a resource for research on the immune response to SARS-CoV-2. The samples were drawn from the first 160 participants of the ongoing ImmuneRACE study and from under 1,500 subjects provided by 6 global collaborators. Deeply sampled blood TCRbeta repertoires from subjects exposed to, actively infected with, or recovered from COVID-19 were included in the dataset. HLA class I and class II types, where available, came from metadata supplied by the sample provider rather than from assay-based typing. Sample metadata almost always included a de-identified subject ID, COVID-19 status, age in years and sex. The material from the prospective study consisted of cDNA or gDNA derived from T cells, B-cell-depleted T cells, or PBMCs.

The CDR3 sequence holds 13 residues, the cysteine and phenylalanine included. Left in the record is the CDR3 DNA by itself, 39 bases read in frame from the first base. V lost 7 bases and J lost 7 bases; the stretch between them is 14 bases long. The immunoSEQ Assay, a bias-controlled multiplex PCR, was used to amplify TCRbeta CDR3 regions from genomic DNA. The authors processed their data as follows. Within the assay, amplification of reference gene primers was used to estimate how many nucleated cells each sample contained. Sequence reads were collapsed and filtered to measure the absolute abundance of every unique TCRbeta CDR3 rearrangement. Productive Simpson clonality was computed per sample as the square root of Simpson's diversity index over productive rearrangements. TCRdb's version of the immuneACCESS table is confined to in-frame rearrangements and falls short of the full clone set. An unresolved V gene accounts for under half of the shortfall where checked; the remainder is of unknown origin. V, J and clone size are those of that table, while D and trimming were read from the DNA. The sample table contains some 250,000 clones; only one count was recorded for roughly nine tenths of them. The top ten constitute 0.95% to 1.5% of the sample.

Participants in the prospective study were enrolled through a virtual design, were aged about 18 to 100 years, and lived in some 24 United States geographic areas. Cohort assignment in the prospective study relied on participant-reported clinical history from a screening survey and a study questionnaire. Mobile phlebotomists in the prospective study collected whole blood, serum and a nasopharyngeal or oropharyngeal swab from every participant. Additional blood draws and questionnaires over an approximately 2-month period could optionally be provided by prospective study participants. Blood samples from the prospective study were shipped frozen or at room temperature prior to DNA extraction. As concerns this clone: Its antigen is unknown. No quality values exist for individual bases; no much larger clone is one base distant.

What the work shows at the level of the full study, not this receptor alone: The quantity of clinical and demographic metadata differed by source and by participant and was supplied without curation.

The rearrangement joined TRBV12-3 or TRBV12-4 to TRBJ1-5, and perhaps TRBD1 as D gene, on 6 matching bases. The clonotype comes from a human donor in a cohort exposed to, infected with or recovered from COVID-19 (not recorded which). The donor label of this sample is uncertain. Sequences were obtained from PBMCs or T cells enriched from blood (not recorded which). The CDR3 protein sequence reads: CASTRGGRQPQHF. The nucleotide sequence reads as follows: TGTGCCAGCACCCGGGGGGGCAGGCAGCCCCAGCATTTT.